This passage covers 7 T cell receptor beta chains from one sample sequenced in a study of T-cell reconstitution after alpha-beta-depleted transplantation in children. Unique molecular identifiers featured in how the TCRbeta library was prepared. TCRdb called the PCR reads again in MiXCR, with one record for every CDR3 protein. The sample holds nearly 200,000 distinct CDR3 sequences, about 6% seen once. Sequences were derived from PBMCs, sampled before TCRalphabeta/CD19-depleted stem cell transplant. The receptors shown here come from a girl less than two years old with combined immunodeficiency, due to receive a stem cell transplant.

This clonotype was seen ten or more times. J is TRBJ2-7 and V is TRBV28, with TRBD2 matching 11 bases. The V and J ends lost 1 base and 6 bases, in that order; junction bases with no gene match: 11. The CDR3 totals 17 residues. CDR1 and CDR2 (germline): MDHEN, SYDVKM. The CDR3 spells CASSLFSGRGLSAEQYF. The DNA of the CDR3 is TGTGCCAGCAGTTTATTTAGCGGGAGGGGACTTTCGGCCGAGCAGTACTTC.

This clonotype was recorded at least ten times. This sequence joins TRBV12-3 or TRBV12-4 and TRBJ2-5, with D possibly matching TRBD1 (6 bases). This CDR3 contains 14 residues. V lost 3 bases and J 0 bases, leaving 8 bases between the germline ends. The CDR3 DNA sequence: TGTGCCAGCAGTTTCTGGGACAACCAAGAGACCCAGTACTTC. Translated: CASSFWDNQETQYF.

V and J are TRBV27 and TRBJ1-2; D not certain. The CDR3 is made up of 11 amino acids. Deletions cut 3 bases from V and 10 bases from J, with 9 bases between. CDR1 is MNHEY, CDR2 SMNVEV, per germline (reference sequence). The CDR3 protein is CASSFQAYYTF. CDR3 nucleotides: TGTGCCAGCAGTTTTCAGGCGTACTACACCTTC.

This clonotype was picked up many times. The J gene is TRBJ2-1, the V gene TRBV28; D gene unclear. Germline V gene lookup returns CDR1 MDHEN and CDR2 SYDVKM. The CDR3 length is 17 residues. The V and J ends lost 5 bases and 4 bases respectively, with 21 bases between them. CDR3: CASSIVTGLSGYNEQFF. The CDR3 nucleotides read TGTGCCAGCAGTATCGTCACCGGGCTGAGTGGTTACAATGAGCAGTTCTTC.

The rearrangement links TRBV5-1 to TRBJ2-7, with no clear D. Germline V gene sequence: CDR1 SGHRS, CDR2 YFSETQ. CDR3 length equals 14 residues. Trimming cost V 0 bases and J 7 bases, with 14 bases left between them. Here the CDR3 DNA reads TGCGCCAGCAGCTTGGATTCGGTCCCTAAGGAGCAGTACTTC. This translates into CASSLDSVPKEQYF. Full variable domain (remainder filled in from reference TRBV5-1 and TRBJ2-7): KAGVTQTPRYLIKTRGQQVTLSCSPISGHRSVSWYQQTPGQGLQFLFEYFSETQRNKGNFPGRFSGRQFSNSRSEMNVSTLELGDSALYLCASSLDSVPKEQYFGPGTRLTVT.

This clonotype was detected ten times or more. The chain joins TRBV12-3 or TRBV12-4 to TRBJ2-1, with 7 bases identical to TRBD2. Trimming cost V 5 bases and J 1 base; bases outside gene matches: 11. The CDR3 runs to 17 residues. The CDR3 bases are TGTGCCAGCAGTCCCAGGGAGGGAGCGGTATCCTACAATGAGCAGTTCTTC. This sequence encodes CASSPREGAVSYNEQFF.

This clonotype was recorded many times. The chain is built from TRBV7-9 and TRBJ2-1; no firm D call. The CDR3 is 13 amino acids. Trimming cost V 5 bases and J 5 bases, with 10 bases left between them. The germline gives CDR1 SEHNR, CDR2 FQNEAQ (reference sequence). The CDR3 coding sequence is TGTGCCAGCAGCCCAGGTCACAACAATGAGCAGTTCTTC. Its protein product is CASSPGHNNEQFF.